This T cell receptor beta chain was observed in a study of OX40 agonist ivuxolimab in advanced cancers. Study-wide results and caveats: Relative to CD4+ cells, CD8+ T cells on average had more expanded clones.

Germline CDR1 is SEHNR and CDR2 is FQNEAQ (reference sequence). Between the trimmed V and J ends, which lost 1 base and 7 bases, there was a span of 10 bases. CDR3 length: 13 residues. Repertoires were generated with immunoSEQ multiplex PCR, while TCRdb's copy carries only in-frame clones and drops some. Of fewer than 100,000 clones in the sample, about four fifths are singletons; the top ten hold 1.4% to 1.5%. This clone was counted a few times. Its antigen remains unidentified. The clonotype originates from an adult with an advanced solid tumor such as melanoma, head and neck, liver or kidney cancer. The source was CD4+ or CD8+ T cells sorted from blood, collected in a trial of the OX40 agonist ivuxolimab. The J gene is TRBJ1-2, the V gene TRBV7-9, with D tentatively TRBD1 (5 bases). The CDR3 sequence is CASSLEQGGGYTF. Written as DNA, the CDR3 is TGTGCCAGCAGCTTAGAGCAGGGAGGTGGCTACACCTTC.